This TCR beta chain was sequenced during a study of early T cells in non-severe SARS-CoV-2 infection. Germline lookup yields CDR1 MNHNS and CDR2 SASEGT. This CDR3 has 14 residues. V dropped 0 bases and J dropped 4 bases, with 9 bases sitting between them. Tagging with unique molecular identifiers was applied to individual cDNA molecules. One entry per CDR3 protein results from TCRdb running MiXCR on the 5' RACE reads. In the table there are approximately 52,000 distinct CDR3 sequences, over 7.5% of which are singletons. The table lists this clonotype with many counts. The V gene is TRBV6-1, the J gene TRBJ1-2; D remains unclear. The sequence was obtained from an adult who was a healthcare worker with PCR-confirmed SARS-CoV-2 infection or an uninfected control (not recorded which). The sample consisted of whole blood. The DNA for the CDR3 is TGTGCCAGCAGTGAAGCTATGGACGGCTATGGCTACACCTTC. Its protein is CASSEAMDGYGYTF.